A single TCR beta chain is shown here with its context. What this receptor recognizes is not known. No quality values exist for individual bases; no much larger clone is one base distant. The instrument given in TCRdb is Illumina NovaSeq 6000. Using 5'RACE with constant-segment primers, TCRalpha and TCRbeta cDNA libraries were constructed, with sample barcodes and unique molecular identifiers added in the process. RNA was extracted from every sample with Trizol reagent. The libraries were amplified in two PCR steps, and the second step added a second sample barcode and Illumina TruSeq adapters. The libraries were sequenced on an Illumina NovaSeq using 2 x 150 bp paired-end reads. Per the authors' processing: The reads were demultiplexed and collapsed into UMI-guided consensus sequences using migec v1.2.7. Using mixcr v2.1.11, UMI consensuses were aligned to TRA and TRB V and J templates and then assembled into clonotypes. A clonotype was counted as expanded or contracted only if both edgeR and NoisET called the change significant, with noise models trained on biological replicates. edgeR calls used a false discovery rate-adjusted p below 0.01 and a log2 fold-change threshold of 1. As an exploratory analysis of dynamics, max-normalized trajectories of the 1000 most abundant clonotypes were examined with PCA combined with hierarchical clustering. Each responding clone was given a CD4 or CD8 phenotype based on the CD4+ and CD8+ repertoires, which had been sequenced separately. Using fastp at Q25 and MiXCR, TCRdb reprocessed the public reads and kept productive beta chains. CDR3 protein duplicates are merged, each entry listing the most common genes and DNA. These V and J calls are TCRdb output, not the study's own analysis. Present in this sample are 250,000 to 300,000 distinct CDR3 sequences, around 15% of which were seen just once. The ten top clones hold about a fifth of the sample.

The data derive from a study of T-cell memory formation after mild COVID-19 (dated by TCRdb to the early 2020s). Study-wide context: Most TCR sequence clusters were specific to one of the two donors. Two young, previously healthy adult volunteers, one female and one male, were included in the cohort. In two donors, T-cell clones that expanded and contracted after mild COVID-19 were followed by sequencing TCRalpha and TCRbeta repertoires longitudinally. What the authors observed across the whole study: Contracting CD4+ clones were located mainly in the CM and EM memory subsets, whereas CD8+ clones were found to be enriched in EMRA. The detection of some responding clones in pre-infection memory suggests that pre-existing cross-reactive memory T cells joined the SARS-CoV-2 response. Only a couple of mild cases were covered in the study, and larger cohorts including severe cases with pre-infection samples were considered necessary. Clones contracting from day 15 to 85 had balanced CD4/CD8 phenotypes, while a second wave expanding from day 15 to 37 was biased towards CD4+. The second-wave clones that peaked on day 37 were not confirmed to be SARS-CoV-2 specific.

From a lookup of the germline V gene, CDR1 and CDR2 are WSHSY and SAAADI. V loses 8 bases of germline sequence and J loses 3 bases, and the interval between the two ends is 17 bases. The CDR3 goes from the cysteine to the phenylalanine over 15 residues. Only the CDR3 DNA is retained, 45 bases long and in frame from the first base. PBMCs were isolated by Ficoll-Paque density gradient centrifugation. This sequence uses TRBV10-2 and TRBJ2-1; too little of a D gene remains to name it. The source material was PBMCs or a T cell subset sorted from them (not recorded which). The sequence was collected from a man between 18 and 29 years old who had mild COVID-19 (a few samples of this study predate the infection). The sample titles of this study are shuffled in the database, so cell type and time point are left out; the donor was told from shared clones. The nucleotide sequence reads TGCGCCAGCGTAGAGGAGCCAGGTCGCTACAATGAGCAGTTCTTC. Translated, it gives CASVEEPGRYNEQFF.